The rows below give T cell receptor beta chains drawn from one sample of a study of T cell changes during pregnancy in multiple sclerosis. Assay: immunoSEQ multiplex PCR; the TCRdb copy retains only in-frame clones and omits some. The sample lists 47,000 or so clones; roughly 90% were seen once. The starting material was peripheral blood, obtained in the first trimester of pregnancy. These receptors were collected from a female donor with multiple sclerosis, enrolled in a pregnancy study. Both conserved end residues are part of each CDR3. Fields, in order: clone size, D gene, V gene, J gene, CDR3 protein, CDR3 DNA. The D gene is left open where the match is weak. Only part of the rows carry a size: once, few, many, or a class if the clone is expanded.

clone size: few
D gene: -
V gene: TRBV30
J gene: TRBJ1-5
CDR3 protein: CAWGGIDQPQHF
CDR3 DNA: TGTGCCTGGGGGGGGATAGATCAGCCCCAGCATTTT

clone size: -
D gene: TRBD1
V gene: TRBV29-1
J gene: TRBJ1-1
CDR3 protein: CSVPGGLGAFF
CDR3 DNA: TGCAGCGTTCCAGGGGGCTTGGGAGCTTTCTTT

clone size: -
D gene: -
V gene: TRBV6-6
J gene: TRBJ1-1
CDR3 protein: CASSYSQGMNTEAFF
CDR3 DNA: TGTGCCAGCAGTTACTCGCAGGGTATGAACACTGAAGCTTTCTTT

clone size: -
D gene: -
V gene: TRBV7-9
J gene: TRBJ1-1
CDR3 protein: CASSLSDSSPAFF
CDR3 DNA: TGTGCCAGCAGCTTATCGGACTCCAGCCCCGCTTTCTTT

clone size: -
D gene: -
V gene: TRBV5-3
J gene: TRBJ2-7
CDR3 protein: CAGPLYRREREQYF
CDR3 DNA: TGTGCCGGCCCCCTCTATAGGAGAGAGCGCGAGCAGTACTTC

clone size: -
D gene: -
V gene: TRBV29-1
J gene: TRBJ1-1
CDR3 protein: CSVTRTEAFF
CDR3 DNA: TGCAGCGTTACCCGGACTGAAGCTTTCTTT

clone size: -
D gene: TRBD1
V gene: TRBV18
J gene: TRBJ2-5
CDR3 protein: CASRRDRQETQYF
CDR3 DNA: TGTGCCAGCCGTCGGGACAGACAAGAGACCCAGTACTTC

clone size: -
D gene: -
V gene: TRBV28
J gene: TRBJ2-3
CDR3 protein: CASSLWDNTDTQYF
CDR3 DNA: TGTGCCAGCAGTTTGTGGGACAACACAGATACGCAGTATTTT

clone size: -
D gene: TRBD1
V gene: TRBV7-2
J gene: TRBJ2-3
CDR3 protein: CASSWGQGARTDTQYF
CDR3 DNA: TGTGCCAGCAGCTGGGGACAGGGGGCTAGAACAGATACGCAGTATTTT

clone size: -
D gene: -
V gene: TRBV19
J gene: TRBJ1-6
CDR3 protein: CASSSTRGWYNSPLHF
CDR3 DNA: TGTGCCAGTAGTAGCACCAGGGGTTGGTATAATTCACCCCTCCACTTT

clone size: -
D gene: -
V gene: TRBV5-1
J gene: TRBJ2-5
CDR3 protein: CASSSSTRQETQYF
CDR3 DNA: TGCGCCAGCAGCTCGTCCACTAGACAAGAGACCCAGTACTTC

clone size: once
D gene: TRBD1
V gene: TRBV6-4
J gene: TRBJ2-7
CDR3 protein: CASRQTGSHEQYF
CDR3 DNA: TGTGCCAGCAGACAGACAGGGAGCCACGAGCAGTACTTC

clone size: -
D gene: TRBD2
V gene: TRBV6-5
J gene: TRBJ2-1
CDR3 protein: CASSPIAGGPSEQFF
CDR3 DNA: TGTGCCAGCAGTCCTATAGCGGGGGGGCCAAGTGAGCAGTTCTTC

clone size: once
D gene: -
V gene: TRBV7-2
J gene: TRBJ2-1
CDR3 protein: CASSPVGGNEQFF
CDR3 DNA: TGTGCCAGCAGCCCGGTGGGGGGAAATGAGCAGTTCTTC

clone size: -
D gene: -
V gene: TRBV6-1
J gene: TRBJ1-5
CDR3 protein: CASSDFRVGPQHF
CDR3 DNA: TGTGCCAGCAGTGATTTCCGGGTTGGGCCCCAGCATTTT

clone size: -
D gene: TRBD2
V gene: TRBV2
J gene: TRBJ2-7
CDR3 protein: CASSGGLAGAPGSEQYF
CDR3 DNA: TGTGCCAGCAGTGGGGGACTAGCGGGGGCCCCAGGTTCCGAGCAGTACTTC

clone size: -
D gene: TRBD2
V gene: TRBV30
J gene: TRBJ2-7
CDR3 protein: CAWMTRGGDYEQYF
CDR3 DNA: TGTGCCTGGATGACACGGGGGGGAGACTACGAGCAGTACTTC

clone size: -
D gene: TRBD1
V gene: TRBV9
J gene: TRBJ2-2
CDR3 protein: CASNRQGRRTGELFF
CDR3 DNA: TGTGCCAGCAACCGACAGGGACGTCGAACCGGGGAGCTGTTTTTT

clone size: -
D gene: -
V gene: TRBV7-9
J gene: TRBJ1-1
CDR3 protein: CASSPDSGFGAFF
CDR3 DNA: TGTGCCAGCAGTCCCGACAGCGGGTTCGGAGCTTTCTTT

clone size: -
D gene: TRBD1
V gene: TRBV6-1
J gene: TRBJ2-2
CDR3 protein: CASSELQGSTGELFF
CDR3 DNA: TGTGCCAGCAGTGAACTACAGGGGTCCACCGGGGAGCTGTTTTTT

clone size: -
D gene: -
V gene: TRBV6-5
J gene: TRBJ1-6
CDR3 protein: CASSYARNSPLHF
CDR3 DNA: TGTGCCAGCAGTTACGCGCGAAATTCACCCCTCCACTTT

clone size: -
D gene: TRBD1
V gene: TRBV9
J gene: TRBJ1-1
CDR3 protein: CASSRDRTNTEAFF
CDR3 DNA: TGTGCCAGCAGCAGGGACAGGACGAACACTGAAGCTTTCTTT

clone size: medium-sized
D gene: -
V gene: TRBV2
J gene: TRBJ1-5
CDR3 protein: CASDGGTQPQHF
CDR3 DNA: TGTGCCAGCGATGGAGGGACTCAGCCCCAGCATTTT

clone size: -
D gene: -
V gene: TRBV7-9
J gene: TRBJ1-1
CDR3 protein: CASSLSGILAEAFF
CDR3 DNA: TGTGCCAGCAGCTTATCAGGGATCTTAGCTGAAGCTTTCTTT

clone size: -
D gene: -
V gene: TRBV25-1
J gene: TRBJ1-2
CDR3 protein: CASSGGRSYGYTF
CDR3 DNA: TGTGCCAGCAGTGGAGGTAGATCCTATGGCTACACCTTC

clone size: -
D gene: TRBD2
V gene: TRBV27
J gene: TRBJ2-7
CDR3 protein: CASSSSGGGGYEQYF
CDR3 DNA: TGTGCCAGCAGCTCAAGCGGGGGGGGCGGTTACGAGCAGTACTTC

clone size: -
D gene: -
V gene: TRBV4-3
J gene: TRBJ2-4
CDR3 protein: CASSQDLENIQYF
CDR3 DNA: TGCGCCAGCAGCCAAGATTTAGAAAACATTCAGTACTTC

clone size: -
D gene: -
V gene: TRBV5-8
J gene: TRBJ1-1
CDR3 protein: CASSLEGVVYGEAFF
CDR3 DNA: TGTGCCAGCAGCTTGGAGGGGGTAGTATATGGTGAAGCTTTCTTT

clone size: -
D gene: TRBD1
V gene: TRBV4-1
J gene: TRBJ1-4
CDR3 protein: CASSQLIQGNNEKLFF
CDR3 DNA: TGCGCCAGCAGCCAACTTATACAGGGGAATAATGAAAAACTGTTTTTT

clone size: -
D gene: -
V gene: TRBV5-4
J gene: TRBJ2-3
CDR3 protein: CASKPRSSTDTQYF
CDR3 DNA: TGTGCCAGCAAACCCCGGTCCAGCACAGATACGCAGTATTTT

clone size: -
D gene: TRBD2
V gene: TRBV10-3
J gene: TRBJ2-2
CDR3 protein: CATGERGGNTGELFF
CDR3 DNA: TGTGCCACAGGGGAACGGGGGGGGAACACCGGGGAGCTGTTTTTT

clone size: -
D gene: TRBD1
V gene: TRBV12-5
J gene: TRBJ2-7
CDR3 protein: CASGFPRGQRSSYEQYF
CDR3 DNA: TGTGCTAGTGGTTTCCCTCGGGGACAGCGCAGCTCCTACGAGCAGTACTTC

clone size: -
D gene: -
V gene: TRBV30
J gene: TRBJ1-1
CDR3 protein: CAWSSTGVTMNTEAFF
CDR3 DNA: TGTGCCTGGAGTTCTACAGGCGTAACTATGAACACTGAAGCTTTCTTT

clone size: -
D gene: TRBD2
V gene: TRBV5-4
J gene: TRBJ2-3
CDR3 protein: CASSLAGAGDTQYF
CDR3 DNA: TGTGCCAGCAGCTTAGCGGGGGCCGGAGATACGCAGTATTTT

clone size: -
D gene: -
V gene: TRBV19
J gene: TRBJ1-2
CDR3 protein: CASTGNSYGYTF
CDR3 DNA: TGTGCCAGTACGGGAAATTCCTATGGCTACACCTTC

clone size: once
D gene: -
V gene: TRBV5-4
J gene: TRBJ2-5
CDR3 protein: CASSPQMTQKETQYF
CDR3 DNA: TGTGCCAGCAGTCCTCAGATGACTCAGAAAGAGACCCAGTACTTC

clone size: -
D gene: -
V gene: TRBV27
J gene: TRBJ2-7
CDR3 protein: CASRSSGAKHEQYF
CDR3 DNA: TGTGCCAGCAGGTCGTCAGGGGCTAAACACGAGCAGTACTTC

clone size: once
D gene: -
V gene: TRBV4-3
J gene: TRBJ2-4
CDR3 protein: CASSQESGFGKNIQYF
CDR3 DNA: TGCGCCAGCAGCCAAGAATCGGGATTCGGCAAAAACATTCAGTACTTC

clone size: -
D gene: TRBD2
V gene: TRBV7-9
J gene: TRBJ2-3
CDR3 protein: CASSPRPSGGVTQYF
CDR3 DNA: TGTGCCAGCAGCCCAAGGCCTAGCGGGGGAGTTACGCAGTATTTT

clone size: -
D gene: -
V gene: TRBV5-6
J gene: TRBJ2-1
CDR3 protein: CASSLAGTWTYYNEQFF
CDR3 DNA: TGTGCCAGCAGCTTGGCAGGAACGTGGACTTACTACAATGAGCAGTTCTTC

clone size: -
D gene: TRBD1
V gene: TRBV27
J gene: TRBJ2-2
CDR3 protein: CASSFRGPGELFF
CDR3 DNA: TGTGCCAGCAGTTTTAGGGGGCCCGGGGAGCTGTTTTTT

clone size: once
D gene: -
V gene: TRBV4-1
J gene: TRBJ1-2
CDR3 protein: CASSQPGQLSNYGYTF
CDR3 DNA: TGCGCCAGCAGCCAACCCGGACAGTTATCTAACTATGGCTACACCTTC

clone size: -
D gene: TRBD1
V gene: TRBV9
J gene: TRBJ1-4
CDR3 protein: CASSAGTGDEKLFF
CDR3 DNA: TGTGCCAGCAGCGCGGGGACAGGGGATGAAAAACTGTTTTTT

clone size: -
D gene: TRBD1
V gene: TRBV10-3
J gene: TRBJ2-3
CDR3 protein: CAITRTGGSTDTQYF
CDR3 DNA: TGTGCCATCACGAGGACAGGGGGCTCTACAGATACGCAGTATTTT

clone size: -
D gene: TRBD2
V gene: TRBV7-8
J gene: TRBJ2-5
CDR3 protein: CASSLIQAGFLETQYF
CDR3 DNA: TGTGCCAGCAGCTTAATCCAAGCGGGGTTCTTAGAGACCCAGTACTTC

clone size: -
D gene: -
V gene: TRBV19
J gene: TRBJ1-6
CDR3 protein: CASRQVDNSPLHF
CDR3 DNA: TGTGCCAGTCGACAGGTGGATAATTCACCCCTCCACTTT

clone size: -
D gene: TRBD1
V gene: TRBV7-2
J gene: TRBJ1-6
CDR3 protein: CASSPDRGRSSPLHF
CDR3 DNA: TGTGCCAGCAGCCCAGACAGGGGGCGCAGCTCACCCCTCCACTTT

clone size: -
D gene: -
V gene: TRBV7-2
J gene: TRBJ1-4
CDR3 protein: CASSRRGRPNEKLFF
CDR3 DNA: TGTGCCAGCAGTCGTAGGGGCCGCCCGAATGAAAAACTGTTTTTT

clone size: -
D gene: -
V gene: TRBV20-1
J gene: TRBJ2-7
CDR3 protein: CSASNRVEQYF
CDR3 DNA: TGCAGTGCTAGCAATAGAGTCGAGCAGTACTTC

clone size: -
D gene: -
V gene: TRBV6-6
J gene: TRBJ1-2
CDR3 protein: CASSYNGAGGYTF
CDR3 DNA: TGTGCCAGCAGTTACAATGGGGCGGGGGGCTACACCTTC

clone size: -
D gene: -
V gene: TRBV11-1
J gene: TRBJ2-3
CDR3 protein: CASSILALDTQYF
CDR3 DNA: TGTGCCAGCAGCATTCTAGCCCTGGATACGCAGTATTTT

clone size: -
D gene: -
V gene: TRBV6-6
J gene: TRBJ2-7
CDR3 protein: CASSSGRDNSYEQYF
CDR3 DNA: TGTGCCAGCAGTTCTGGTAGGGACAATTCCTACGAGCAGTACTTC

clone size: -
D gene: -
V gene: TRBV6-6
J gene: TRBJ2-7
CDR3 protein: CASSYGQGPYEQYF
CDR3 DNA: TGTGCCAGCAGTTACGGGCAGGGGCCCTACGAGCAGTACTTC

clone size: once
D gene: -
V gene: TRBV18
J gene: TRBJ2-3
CDR3 protein: CASSPTGKGTDTQYF
CDR3 DNA: TGTGCCAGCTCACCAACAGGGAAGGGCACAGATACGCAGTATTTT